Detailed here is one T cell receptor (beta chain). The clone's antigen remains unknown. No base quality values were provided; no much bigger clone lies one nucleotide off. The donors were healthy, HIV-negative adults with no recently reported acute infections or vaccinations. Only Caucasian adults living in Nashville, Tennessee, USA were represented among the donors. In the unsorted samples, 85 million to 100 million PBMCs were counted, and genomic DNA was extracted using the QIAamp DNA Blood Mini kit. After blood collection by leukapheresis, PBMCs were isolated using Ficoll-Histopaque density gradient centrifugation and then cryopreserved in the vapor phase of liquid nitrogen. The germline V gene sets CDR1 to SNHLY and CDR2 to FYNNEI. The CDR3, from cysteine to phenylalanine, totals 13 residues. The read is trimmed to its CDR3 DNA, 39 bases read in frame from base 1. V is reduced by 5 bases and J by 5 bases, leaving a spacing of 12 bases between them.

Using the deep immunoSEQ assay, TCR CDR3 regions were amplified from genomic DNA by multiplex PCR. Extracted genomic DNA from each cell subset was spread evenly across all wells of several immunoSEQ 96-well plates, with each plate serving as a replicate. Each replicate PCR for unsorted PBMC received 300 to 350 ng genomic DNA, equal to approximately 30,000 T cell genomes. Genomic DNA from unsorted PBMC was sequenced over ten immunoSEQ deep assay plates. The purified libraries were quantified using a Qubit 3.0 fluorometer, sized with a Bioanalyzer 2100, and then quantified again using the KAPA Library Quantification kit. Every immunoSEQ 96-well plate was sequenced on a dedicated single-read 150-cycle Illumina NextSeq 550 flow cell. The authors' pipeline ran thus. Because only junctional sequences without quality scores were contained in the immunoSEQ output, filtering matching that applied to full-length reads could not be performed. To assign V/J genes and CDR3, sequences were annotated against IMGT germline references using PyIR, a Python wrapper for IgBLAST v1.9. Reads with weak V/J assignments (E-value above 1e-6), missing CDR3, stop codons, out-of-frame junctions, or ambiguous translated residues were removed. A V3J clonotype was defined by an identical inferred V gene, J gene, and CDR3 amino acid sequence. Percentage overlap between repertoires was computed as shared unique clonotypes divided by the size of the smaller repertoire. Richness of each repertoire was evaluated using RTK rarefaction, the Chao1 estimator, and Recon v2.1 estimates of unobserved clonotypes. As stored in TCRdb, this immuneACCESS dataset retains in-frame rearrangements with V and J assigned. A fraction of the clones does not appear; measured against another copy, unresolved V genes explain less than half of the discrepancy, and the remainder lacks a known reason. D and trimming come from the DNA, and the V and J calls and clone size come from that table. This sample holds about 490,000 clones; approximately 82% were observed only once. Of the sample, 12% falls within the top ten clones.

The entry originates in a study of shared clonotypes between healthy human individuals (TCRdb year 2020). For the study in its entirety: The cohort comprised a couple of women and three men aged 18 to 49 years. Blood TCR repertoires of a handful of healthy adults were deeply sequenced to estimate repertoire size and the extent of clonotype sharing between individuals. Different laboratories and diverse techniques were used to prepare libraries and sequence TCR repertoires, to increase sequencing depth and limit assay-specific biases. Per donor, leukapheresis produced somewhere between about 0.8 and 9 billion PBMCs.

What the work shows at the level of the full study, not this receptor alone: Pairwise subsampling led to the expectation that sequencing depth would affect the degree of clonotype sharing among donors. Only blood was sampled, and tissue TCR repertoires likely differ from those in blood. The small number of donors limited the genetic and exposure-history diversity represented.

Sequenced: PBMCs. The clonotype originates from a woman aged 40 to 55 in good health. Some clones in this sample may be carry-over from other donors' samples. The chain uses TRBV2 and TRBJ2-5, and the D gene may be TRBD2, 6 bases matching. The CDR3 in this case is CASSRGATETQYF. In nucleotide form, the sequence is TGTGCCAGCAGTCGCGGGGCTACTGAGACCCAGTACTTC.